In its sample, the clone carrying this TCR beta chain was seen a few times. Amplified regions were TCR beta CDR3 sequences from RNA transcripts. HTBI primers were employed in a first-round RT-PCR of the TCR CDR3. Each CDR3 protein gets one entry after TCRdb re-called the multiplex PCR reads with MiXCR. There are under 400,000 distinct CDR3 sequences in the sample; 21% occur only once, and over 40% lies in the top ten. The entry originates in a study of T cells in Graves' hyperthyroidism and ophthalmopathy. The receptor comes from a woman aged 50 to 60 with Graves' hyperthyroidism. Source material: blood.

The CDR3 loop reads CSARGQPSNQPQHF. CDR3 nucleotides: TGCAGTGCTAGAGGCCAGCCGAGCAATCAGCCCCAGCATTTT. The chain recombines TRBV20-1 with TRBJ1-5; unclear D gene. CDR1 and CDR2 (germline): DFQATT, SNEGSKA (reference sequence). The CDR3 spans 14 residues. Trimming removed 1 base from V and 1 base from J, with 8 bases in between.